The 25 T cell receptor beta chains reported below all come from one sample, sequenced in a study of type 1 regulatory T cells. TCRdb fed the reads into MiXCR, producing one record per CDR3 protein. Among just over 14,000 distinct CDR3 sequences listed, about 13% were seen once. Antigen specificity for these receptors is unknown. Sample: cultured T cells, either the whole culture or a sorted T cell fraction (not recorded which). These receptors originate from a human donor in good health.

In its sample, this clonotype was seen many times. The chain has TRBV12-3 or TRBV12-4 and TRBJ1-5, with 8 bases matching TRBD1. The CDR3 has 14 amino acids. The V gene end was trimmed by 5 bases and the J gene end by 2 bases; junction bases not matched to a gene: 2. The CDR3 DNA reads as TGTGCCAGCAGTGTGACAGGGGGCAATCAGCCCCAGCATTTT. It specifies CASSVTGGNQPQHF.

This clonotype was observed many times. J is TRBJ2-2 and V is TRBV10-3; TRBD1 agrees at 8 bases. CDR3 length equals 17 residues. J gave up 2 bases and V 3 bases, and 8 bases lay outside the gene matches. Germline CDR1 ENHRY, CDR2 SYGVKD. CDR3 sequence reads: CAISERRQGINTGELFF. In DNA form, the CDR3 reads TGTGCCATCAGTGAAAGACGACAGGGGATAAACACCGGGGAGCTGTTTTTT.

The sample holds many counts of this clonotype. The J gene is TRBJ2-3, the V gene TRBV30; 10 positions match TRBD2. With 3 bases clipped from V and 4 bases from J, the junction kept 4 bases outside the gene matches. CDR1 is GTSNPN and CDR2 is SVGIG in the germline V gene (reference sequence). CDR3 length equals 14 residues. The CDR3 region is CAWSLAGVPDTQYF. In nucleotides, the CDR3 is TGTGCCTGGAGCCTAGCGGGAGTACCAGATACGCAGTATTTT.

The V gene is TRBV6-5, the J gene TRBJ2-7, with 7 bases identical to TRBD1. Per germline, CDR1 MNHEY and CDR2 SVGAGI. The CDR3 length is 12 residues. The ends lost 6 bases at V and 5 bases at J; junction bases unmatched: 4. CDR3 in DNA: TGTGCCAGCAGAACAGGGGTCAACGAGCAGTACTTC. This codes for CASRTGVNEQYF.

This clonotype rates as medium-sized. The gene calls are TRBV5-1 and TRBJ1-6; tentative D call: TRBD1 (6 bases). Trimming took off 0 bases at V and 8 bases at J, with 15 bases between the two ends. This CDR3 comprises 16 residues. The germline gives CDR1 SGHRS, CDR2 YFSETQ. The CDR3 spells CASSLGGGPADSPLHF. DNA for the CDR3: TGCGCCAGCAGCTTGGGCGGGGGCCCGGCGGATTCACCCCTCCACTTT.

This CDR3 reads CASSLAGVGYNEQFF. CDR3 bases: TGTGCCAGCAGCTTAGCCGGGGTGGGCTACAATGAGCAGTTCTTC. The gene calls are TRBV7-2 and TRBJ2-1; TRBD2 might be the D (5 bases). The germline V and J ends were trimmed by 0 bases and 3 bases, with 9 bases remaining between them. The CDR3 has 15 residues. Germline assignment: CDR1 SGHTA and CDR2 FQGNSA.

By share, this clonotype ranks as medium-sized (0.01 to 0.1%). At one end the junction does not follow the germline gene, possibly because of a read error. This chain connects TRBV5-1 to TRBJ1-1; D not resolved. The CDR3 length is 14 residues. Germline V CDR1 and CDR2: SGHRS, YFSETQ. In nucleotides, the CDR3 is TGCGCCAGCAGATTGGGCAGTATGAACACTGAAGCTTTCTTT. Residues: CASRLGSMNTEAFF.

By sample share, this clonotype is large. CDR3: CASSLGGPYNEQFF. The CDR3 nucleotides read TGTGCCAGCAGCTTGGGGGGGCCCTACAATGAGCAGTTCTTC. The chain has TRBV7-3 and TRBJ2-1; maybe TRBD2 (7 bases). The CDR3 is 14 residues long. The V gene lost 3 bases and the J gene lost 2 bases, with 8 bases spanning the gap. CDR1 and CDR2 from the germline V gene are SGHTA and FQGTGA.

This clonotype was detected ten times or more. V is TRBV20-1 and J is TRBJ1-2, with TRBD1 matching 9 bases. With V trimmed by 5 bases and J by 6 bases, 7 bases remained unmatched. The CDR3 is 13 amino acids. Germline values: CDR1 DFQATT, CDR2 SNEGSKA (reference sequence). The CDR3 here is CSAYGQGQDGYTF. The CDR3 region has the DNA TGCAGTGCTTACGGACAGGGGCAGGATGGCTACACCTTC.

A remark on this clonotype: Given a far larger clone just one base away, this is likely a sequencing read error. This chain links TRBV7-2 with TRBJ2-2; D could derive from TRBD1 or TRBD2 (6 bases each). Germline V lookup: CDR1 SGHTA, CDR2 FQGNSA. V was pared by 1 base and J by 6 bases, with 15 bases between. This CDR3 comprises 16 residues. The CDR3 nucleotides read TGTGCCAGCAGCTTAGGGCCCTTGGGGGGCGCCGGGGAGCTGTTTTTT. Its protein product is CASSLGPLGGAGELFF.

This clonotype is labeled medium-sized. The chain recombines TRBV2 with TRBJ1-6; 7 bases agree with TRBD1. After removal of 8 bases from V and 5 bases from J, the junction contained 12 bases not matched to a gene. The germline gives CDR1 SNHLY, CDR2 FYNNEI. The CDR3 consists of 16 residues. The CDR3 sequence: CASSLIGTANNSPLHF. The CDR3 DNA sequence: TGTGCCAGCTCCCTGATTGGGACAGCAAATAATTCACCCCTCCACTTT.

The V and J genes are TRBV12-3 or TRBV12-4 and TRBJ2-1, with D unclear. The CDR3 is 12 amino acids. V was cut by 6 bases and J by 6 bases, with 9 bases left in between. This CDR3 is CASRLTSNEQFF. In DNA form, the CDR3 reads TGTGCCAGCAGACTAACAAGCAATGAGCAGTTCTTC.

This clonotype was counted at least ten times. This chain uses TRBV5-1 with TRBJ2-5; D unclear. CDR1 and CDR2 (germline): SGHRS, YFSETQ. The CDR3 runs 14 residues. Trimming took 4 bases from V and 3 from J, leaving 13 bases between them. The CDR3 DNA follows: TGCGCCAGCAGCCGGGCTGGAATTGAAGAGACCCAGTACTTC. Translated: CASSRAGIEETQYF.

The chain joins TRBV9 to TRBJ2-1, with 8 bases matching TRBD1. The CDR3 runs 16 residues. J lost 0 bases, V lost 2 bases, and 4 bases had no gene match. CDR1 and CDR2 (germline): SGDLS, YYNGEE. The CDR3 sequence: CASSVHRGSSYNEQFF. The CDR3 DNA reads TGTGCCAGCAGCGTCCACAGGGGGAGCTCCTACAATGAGCAGTTCTTC.

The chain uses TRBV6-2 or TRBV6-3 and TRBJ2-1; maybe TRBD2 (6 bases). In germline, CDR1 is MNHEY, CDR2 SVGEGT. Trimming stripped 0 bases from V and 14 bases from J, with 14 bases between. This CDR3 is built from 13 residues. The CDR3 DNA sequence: TGTGCCAGCAGTTACTCCGCCTCGGGAGAAAAGTTCTTC. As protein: CASSYSASGEKFF.

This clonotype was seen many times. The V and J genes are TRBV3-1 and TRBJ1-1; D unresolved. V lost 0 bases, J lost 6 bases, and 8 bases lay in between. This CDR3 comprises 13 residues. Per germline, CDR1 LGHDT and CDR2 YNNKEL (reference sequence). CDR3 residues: CASSQDHLAEAFF. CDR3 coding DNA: TGTGCCAGCAGCCAAGATCACCTCGCTGAAGCTTTCTTT.

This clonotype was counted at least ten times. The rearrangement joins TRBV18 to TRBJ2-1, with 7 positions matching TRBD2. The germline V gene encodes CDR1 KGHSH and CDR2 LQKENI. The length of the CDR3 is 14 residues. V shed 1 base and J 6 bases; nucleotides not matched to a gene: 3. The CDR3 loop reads CASSPLAGVNEQFF. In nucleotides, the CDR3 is TGTGCCAGCTCACCACTGGCGGGAGTCAATGAGCAGTTCTTC.

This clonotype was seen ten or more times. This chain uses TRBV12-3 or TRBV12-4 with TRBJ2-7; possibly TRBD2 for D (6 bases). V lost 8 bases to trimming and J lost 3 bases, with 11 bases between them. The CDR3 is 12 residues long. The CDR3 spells CASCGDDYEQYF. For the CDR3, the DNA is TGTGCCAGCTGCGGGGACGACTACGAGCAGTACTTC.

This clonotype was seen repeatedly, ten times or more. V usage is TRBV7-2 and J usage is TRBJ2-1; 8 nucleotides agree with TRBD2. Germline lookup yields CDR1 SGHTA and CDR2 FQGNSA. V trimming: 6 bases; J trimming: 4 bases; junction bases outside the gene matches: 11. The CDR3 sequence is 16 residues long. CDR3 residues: CASSRGGDQLYNEQFF. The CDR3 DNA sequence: TGTGCCAGCAGTCGGGGGGGGGACCAGCTATACAATGAGCAGTTCTTC.

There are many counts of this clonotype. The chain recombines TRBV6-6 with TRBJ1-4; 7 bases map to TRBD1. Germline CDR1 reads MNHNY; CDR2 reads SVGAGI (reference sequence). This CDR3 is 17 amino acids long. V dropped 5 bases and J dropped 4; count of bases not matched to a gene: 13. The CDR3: CASSDPGGQESNEKLFF. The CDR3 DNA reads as TGTGCCAGCAGTGACCCGGGTGGACAGGAAAGTAATGAAAAACTGTTTTTT.

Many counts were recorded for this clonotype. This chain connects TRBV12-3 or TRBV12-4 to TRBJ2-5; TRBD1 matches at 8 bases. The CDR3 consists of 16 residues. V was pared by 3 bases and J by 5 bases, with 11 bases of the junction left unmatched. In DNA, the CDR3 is TGTGCCAGCAGTTTGTTTGACAGGGGCATTGGGGAGACCCAGTACTTC. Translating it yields CASSLFDRGIGETQYF.

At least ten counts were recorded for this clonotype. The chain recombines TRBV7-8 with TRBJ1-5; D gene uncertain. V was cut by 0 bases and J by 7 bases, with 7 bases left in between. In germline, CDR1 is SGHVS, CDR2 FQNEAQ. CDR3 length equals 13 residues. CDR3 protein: CASSLAGLQPQHF. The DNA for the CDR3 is TGTGCCAGCAGCTTAGCGGGCCTCCAGCCCCAGCATTTT. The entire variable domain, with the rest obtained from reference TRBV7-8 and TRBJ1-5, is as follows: GAGVSQSPRYKVAKRGQDVALRCDPISGHVSLFWYQQALGQGPEFLTYFQNEAQLDKSGLPSDRFFAERPEGSVSTLKIQRTQQEDSAVYLCASSLAGLQPQHFGDGTRLSIL.

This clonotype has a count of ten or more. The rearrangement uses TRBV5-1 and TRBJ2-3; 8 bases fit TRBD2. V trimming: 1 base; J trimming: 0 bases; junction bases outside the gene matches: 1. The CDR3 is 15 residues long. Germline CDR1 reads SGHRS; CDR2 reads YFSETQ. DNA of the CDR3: TGCGCCAGCAGCTTGCCTAGCGGGAGCACAGATACGCAGTATTTT. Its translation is CASSLPSGSTDTQYF. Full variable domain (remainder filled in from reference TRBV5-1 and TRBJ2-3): KAGVTQTPRYLIKTRGQQVTLSCSPISGHRSVSWYQQTPGQGLQFLFEYFSETQRNKGNFPGRFSGRQFSNSRSEMNVSTLELGDSALYLCASSLPSGSTDTQYFGPGTRLTVL.

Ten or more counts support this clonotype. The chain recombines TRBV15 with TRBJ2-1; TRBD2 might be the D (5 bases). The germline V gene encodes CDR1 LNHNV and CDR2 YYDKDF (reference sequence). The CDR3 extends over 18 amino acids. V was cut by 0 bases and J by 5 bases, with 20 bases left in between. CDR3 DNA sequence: TGTGCCACCAGCAGAGATGAGGGAGCCCCTTCGATGGACAATGAGCAGTTCTTC. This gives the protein CATSRDEGAPSMDNEQFF.

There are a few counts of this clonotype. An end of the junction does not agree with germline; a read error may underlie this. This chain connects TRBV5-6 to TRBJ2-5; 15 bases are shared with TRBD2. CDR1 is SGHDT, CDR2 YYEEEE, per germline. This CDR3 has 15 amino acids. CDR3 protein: CASILGLAGGETQYF. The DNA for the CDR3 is TGTGCCAGCATCTTGGGACTAGCGGGAGGCGAGACCCAGTACTTC.